This is a list of T cell receptor beta chains from one sample in a study of shared clonotypes between healthy human individuals. Sequencing was performed with immunoSEQ multiplex PCR; in TCRdb, only in-frame clones are kept and a portion is missing. The data hold 400,000 or so clones, with approximately 97% observed a single time. The sample taken for sequencing was memory CD8+ T cells sorted from blood. Source of these receptors: a young man in good health. Each CDR3 is given with its conserved first and last residue. D genes are given only for firm matches. Size is omitted from some rows. Given values are once, few, many or a class for expanded clones.

V: TRBV6-1; size: .; J: TRBJ1-2; D: .; CDR3: CASSEAGAGPYGYTF; DNA: TGTGCCAGCAGTGAAGCGGGAGCAGGTCCCTATGGCTACACCTTC
V: TRBV10-1; size: .; J: TRBJ1-5; D: TRBD1; CDR3: CASRNRGTGTDNQPQHF; DNA: TGCGCCAGCAGGAACCGTGGGACCGGGACAGATAATCAGCCCCAGCATTTT
V: TRBV27; size: .; J: TRBJ2-7; D: TRBD1; CDR3: CASKKGGTGAPYEQYF; DNA: TGTGCCAGCAAAAAGGGAGGGACAGGGGCCCCCTACGAGCAGTACTTC
V: TRBV7-2; size: .; J: TRBJ2-2; D: .; CDR3: CASSLAGELFF; DNA: TGTGCCAGCAGCCTGGCCGGGGAGCTGTTTTTT
V: TRBV6-1; size: .; J: TRBJ1-5; D: .; CDR3: CASTQGWDQPQHF; DNA: TGTGCCAGCACCCAGGGATGGGATCAGCCCCAGCATTTT
V: TRBV4-2; size: .; J: TRBJ1-3; D: .; CDR3: CASSQEVYSGNTIYF; DNA: TGTGCCAGCAGCCAAGAAGTCTACTCCGGAAACACCATATATTTT
V: TRBV6-5; size: .; J: TRBJ2-2; D: TRBD1; CDR3: CASSVQGAGTGELFF; DNA: TGTGCCAGCAGTGTACAGGGGGCGGGCACCGGGGAGCTGTTTTTT
V: TRBV23-1; size: .; J: TRBJ2-6; D: .; CDR3: CASSLRLWANVLTF; DNA: TGCGCCAGCAGTCTACGGCTCTGGGCCAACGTCCTGACTTTC
V: TRBV5-5; size: .; J: TRBJ2-3; D: TRBD1; CDR3: CASSLGDRGPSDTQYF; DNA: TGTGCCAGCAGCTTGGGGGACAGGGGGCCGTCAGATACGCAGTATTTT
V: TRBV7-8; size: .; J: TRBJ2-7; D: TRBD2; CDR3: CASSFSGNYEQYF; DNA: TGTGCCAGCAGCTTTAGCGGGAACTACGAGCAGTACTTC
V: TRBV6-1; size: .; J: TRBJ2-7; D: .; CDR3: CASTRVSYEQYF; DNA: TGTGCCAGCACCCGGGTCTCCTACGAGCAGTACTTC
V: TRBV7-2; size: .; J: TRBJ2-7; D: .; CDR3: CASSLGDYEQYF; DNA: TGTGCCAGCAGCTTAGGAGACTACGAGCAGTACTTC
V: TRBV6-1; size: .; J: TRBJ2-3; D: TRBD1; CDR3: CASSEVLGRAGGPDTQYF; DNA: TGTGCCAGCAGTGAAGTCCTAGGTAGGGCAGGGGGCCCAGATACGCAGTATTTT
V: TRBV5-1; size: .; J: TRBJ2-1; D: TRBD2; CDR3: CASSLTAPRAGGNEQFF; DNA: TGCGCCAGCAGCTTAACGGCCCCGAGGGCCGGGGGGAATGAGCAGTTCTTC
V: TRBV5-6; size: .; J: TRBJ2-5; D: TRBD1; CDR3: CASSSEGWDRGETQYF; DNA: TGTGCCAGCAGCTCCGAGGGGTGGGACAGGGGAGAGACCCAGTACTTC
V: TRBV6-6; size: .; J: TRBJ2-7; D: TRBD2; CDR3: CASRIATAGEQYF; DNA: TGTGCCAGCAGGATAGCGACAGCGGGGGAGCAGTACTTC
V: TRBV29-1; size: .; J: TRBJ2-3; D: .; CDR3: CSVDSDSDTDTQYF; DNA: TGCAGCGTTGATAGTGACAGCGACACAGATACGCAGTATTTT
V: TRBV30; size: .; J: TRBJ2-2; D: TRBD2; CDR3: CAWRASGNTGELFF; DNA: TGTGCCTGGAGAGCTAGCGGGAACACCGGGGAGCTGTTTTTT
V: TRBV7-2; size: .; J: TRBJ2-1; D: TRBD2; CDR3: CASSLAPSGNYNEQFF; DNA: TGTGCCAGCAGCTTAGCGCCCAGCGGGAACTACAATGAGCAGTTCTTC
V: TRBV5-6; size: .; J: TRBJ1-4; D: TRBD1; CDR3: CASSPRGTANEKLFF; DNA: TGTGCCAGCAGCCCCCGGGGGACAGCTAATGAAAAACTGTTTTTT
V: TRBV19; size: .; J: TRBJ2-7; D: .; CDR3: CASSIGLRAYEQYF; DNA: TGTGCCAGTAGTATTGGGCTGCGGGCCTACGAGCAGTACTTC
V: TRBV4-2; size: .; J: TRBJ2-5; D: .; CDR3: CASSQEQVQETQYF; DNA: TGTGCCAGCAGCCAAGAACAGGTCCAAGAGACCCAGTACTTC
V: TRBV28; size: once; J: TRBJ1-4; D: .; CDR3: CASSLVGGLNYEKLFF; DNA: TGTGCCAGCAGTTTAGTTGGTGGCCTGAATTATGAAAAACTGTTTTTT
V: TRBV5-1; size: .; J: TRBJ2-1; D: .; CDR3: CASSLAGGTVYNEQFF; DNA: TGCGCCAGCAGCTTGGCTGGGGGGACGGTTTACAATGAGCAGTTCTTC
V: TRBV5-6; size: .; J: TRBJ2-1; D: .; CDR3: CASSLLNEQFF; DNA: TGTGCCAGCAGCTTACTCAATGAGCAGTTCTTC
V: TRBV18; size: .; J: TRBJ2-2; D: TRBD2; CDR3: CASSLPSGPVTGELFF; DNA: TGTGCCAGCTCACTACCTAGCGGCCCCGTAACCGGGGAGCTGTTTTTT
V: TRBV5-1; size: .; J: TRBJ2-3; D: .; CDR3: CASSSPTRIPTDTQYF; DNA: TGCGCCAGCAGCTCCCCGACTAGGATCCCCACAGATACGCAGTATTTT
V: TRBV28; size: .; J: TRBJ1-5; D: .; CDR3: CASSVTVNQPQHF; DNA: TGTGCCAGCAGTGTAACAGTGAATCAGCCCCAGCATTTT
V: TRBV6-6; size: .; J: TRBJ1-6; D: .; CDR3: CASAAEGSPLHF; DNA: TGTGCCAGCGCGGCGGAGGGCTCACCCCTCCACTTT
V: TRBV30; size: .; J: TRBJ2-1; D: .; CDR3: CARERAGDRFF; DNA: TGTGCGAGGGAACGCGCAGGGGATCGGTTCTTC
V: TRBV7-8; size: .; J: TRBJ2-2; D: .; CDR3: CASSTVEGELFF; DNA: TGTGCCAGCAGTACGGTGGAGGGGGAGCTGTTTTTT
V: TRBV15; size: once; J: TRBJ1-1; D: .; CDR3: CATSRGAKGSTEAFF; DNA: TGTGCCACCAGCAGAGGGGCGAAAGGCTCCACTGAAGCTTTCTTT
V: TRBV5-1; size: .; J: TRBJ2-5; D: TRBD1; CDR3: CASSLGRTGVETQYF; DNA: TGCGCCAGCAGCTTGGGGAGGACAGGGGTAGAGACCCAGTACTTC
V: TRBV27; size: .; J: TRBJ2-1; D: TRBD1; CDR3: CASSSSWTGAYNEQFF; DNA: TGTGCCAGCAGCTCATCCTGGACAGGGGCGTACAATGAGCAGTTCTTC
V: TRBV7-9; size: .; J: TRBJ2-2; D: TRBD2; CDR3: CASSQGLAGGATGELFF; DNA: TGTGCCAGCAGCCAGGGACTAGCGGGAGGGGCCACCGGGGAGCTGTTTTTT
V: TRBV7-8; size: .; J: TRBJ1-4; D: TRBD1; CDR3: CASSDTRDRGPNEKLFF; DNA: TGTGCCAGCAGCGATACCCGGGACAGGGGCCCTAATGAAAAACTGTTTTTT
V: TRBV13; size: once; J: TRBJ1-2; D: .; CDR3: CASSFLSEDLADGNYGYTF; DNA: TGTGCCAGCAGCTTCCTGTCGGAGGACTTAGCGGACGGTAACTATGGCTACACCTTC
V: TRBV6-6; size: once; J: TRBJ1-4; D: .; CDR3: CASSYSGNNEKLFF; DNA: TGTGCCAGCAGTTACTCAGGGAATAATGAAAAACTGTTTTTT
V: TRBV27; size: .; J: TRBJ1-1; D: .; CDR3: CASSLTENTEAFF; DNA: TGTGCCAGCAGTTTGACCGAGAACACTGAAGCTTTCTTT
V: TRBV4-2; size: .; J: TRBJ2-1; D: .; CDR3: CASSQDNGYEQFF; DNA: TGTGCCAGCAGCCAAGATAACGGATATGAGCAGTTCTTC